The clone carrying this TCR beta chain was recorded only once. Produced via immunoSEQ multiplex PCR; TCRdb's table is partial and in-frame only. The profile shows 110,000 or so clones, 81% of them singletons. This record comes from a study of blood T cell repertoires in COVID-19. Germline V CDR1 and CDR2: SNHLY, FYNNEI. The J segment lost 5 bases and the V segment lost 6 bases, leaving 5 bases of the junction unmatched. The CDR3 spans 14 residues. The specimen was peripheral blood. The origin of this receptor is an elderly man with acute or convalescent COVID-19. The rearrangement joins TRBV2 to TRBJ1-4; the match to TRBD1 covers 8 bases. This CDR3 is CASSTTGENEKLFF. The CDR3 DNA reads as TGTGCCAGCAGCACGACAGGGGAGAATGAAAAACTGTTTTTT.